This TCR beta chain was observed in a study of shared clonotypes between healthy human individuals. Findings and caveats of the study: The four-donor shared clonotypes exceeded non-shared clonotypes in generation probability, with non-shared ones scoring lower.

CDR1 and CDR2 (germline): MGHRA, YSYEKL. Losses at the gene ends were 0 bases for V and 1 base for J; bases not matched to a gene: 7. This CDR3 contains 17 residues. Clones were sequenced by immunoSEQ multiplex PCR, and TCRdb holds only the in-frame ones, with some missing. The sample has more than 2 million clones; 90% to 97% are singletons. Turning to this clone: Its antigen remains unidentified.

Sequences were obtained from naive CD4+ T cells sorted from blood. The sample's subset: CD45RA+ positively selected. The V call is TRBV4-1, the J call TRBJ2-5; TRBD2 agrees at 8 bases. The receptor's source is a man aged 18 to 29 in good health. CDR3 amino acids: CASSQDPSGGVQETQYF. The CDR3, as DNA: TGCGCCAGCAGCCAAGATCCCAGCGGGGGAGTCCAAGAGACCCAGTACTTC.